The rows below give T cell receptor beta chains drawn from one sample of a study of blood T cell repertoires in COVID-19. The protocol was immunoSEQ multiplex PCR, while the TCRdb copy is restricted to in-frame clones and leaves out a portion. The sample contains some 250,000 clones, roughly 88% of which appear only once. The specimen sequenced was peripheral blood. These TCRs come from a woman under 40 with acute or convalescent COVID-19. Each CDR3 is given with its conserved first and last residue. A D gene is named only where the DNA matches it firmly. Rows may omit the clone size; those that give it use once, few, many or a size class.

D: .; J: TRBJ2-1; V: TRBV24-1; size: .; DNA: TGTGCCACCAGGGAGGGTGGTAGCGGAAACAATGAGCAGTTCTTC; CDR3: CATREGGSGNNEQFF
D: .; J: TRBJ1-1; V: TRBV6-2/TRBV6-3; size: .; DNA: TGTGCCAGCAGTTTCCGGAACACTGAAGCTTTCTTT; CDR3: CASSFRNTEAFF
D: TRBD2; J: TRBJ2-7; V: TRBV25-1; size: .; DNA: TGTGCCAGCAGTGAAAGCGGGAGGCAAACCTACGAGCAGTACTTC; CDR3: CASSESGRQTYEQYF
D: .; J: TRBJ2-2; V: TRBV4-3; size: .; DNA: TGCGCCAGCAGCCTAGCCCGCACCGGGGAGCTGTTTTTT; CDR3: CASSLARTGELFF
D: .; J: TRBJ2-1; V: TRBV6-2/TRBV6-3; size: .; DNA: TGTGCCAGCAGTTACTTGGAGGCAGTATCCATGTTCTTC; CDR3: CASSYLEAVSMFF
D: TRBD1; J: TRBJ1-5; V: TRBV27; size: .; DNA: TGTGCCAGCAGTTTATTCACAGGGGGCAATCAGCCCCAGCATTTT; CDR3: CASSLFTGGNQPQHF
D: TRBD1; J: TRBJ2-7; V: TRBV30; size: .; DNA: TGTGCCTGGAGTGGGACAGGGCTCTACGAGCAGTACTTC; CDR3: CAWSGTGLYEQYF
D: TRBD2; J: TRBJ2-7; V: TRBV7-8; size: .; DNA: TGTGCCAGCAGCCCGCACAGACTAGCGGGAGCCTACGAGCAGTACTTC; CDR3: CASSPHRLAGAYEQYF
D: .; J: TRBJ2-1; V: TRBV19; size: .; DNA: TGTGCCAGTAGTGAAAGACAGGGACTCTCCTACAATGAGCAGTTCTTC; CDR3: CASSERQGLSYNEQFF
D: TRBD1; J: TRBJ2-1; V: TRBV12-3/TRBV12-4; size: .; DNA: TGTGCCAGCAGCCCGGGACAGGGCGGTGAGCAGTTCTTC; CDR3: CASSPGQGGEQFF
D: TRBD2; J: TRBJ2-1; V: TRBV6-1; size: once; DNA: TGTGCCAGCAGTGAGCTGGGACTAGCGGTCTTCAATGAGCAGTTCTTC; CDR3: CASSELGLAVFNEQFF